One sample yielded the 32 T cell receptor beta chains listed below, sequenced in a study of Ad26.COV2.S vaccination and SARS-CoV-2 variants. The protocol was immunoSEQ multiplex PCR, while the TCRdb copy is restricted to in-frame clones and leaves out a portion. The top ten clones hold approximately 4.3% of a sample with 440,000 or so clones, roughly 88% of them seen once. As to treatment: around 19 received Ad26.COV2.S at low or high dose, single or two shots; about 5 received placebo; per-sample allocation not given. Samples were taken on day 63 after the first vaccine or placebo injection. Sequencing used peripheral blood, obtained in a trial of Ad26.COV2.S vaccine versus placebo. These receptors originate from a person aged 18-60 years who received the Ad26.COV2.S COVID-19 vaccine or a placebo.

This chain connects TRBV28 to TRBJ2-1; 8 positions match TRBD1. Trimming removed 6 bases from V and 16 bases from J; junction bases left unmatched: 8. The CDR3 covers 11 residues. Germline CDR1 reads MDHEN; CDR2 reads SYDVKM. CDR3 in DNA: TGTGCCAGCAGCTTGGACAGGGACCCCTTCTTC. Amino acid sequence: CASSLDRDPFF. Supplemented by reference TRBV28 and TRBJ2-1, the full variable domain reads DVKVTQSSRYLVKRTGEKVFLECVQDMDHENMFWYRQDPGLGLRLIYFSYDVKMKEKGDIPEGYSVSREKKERFSLILESASTNQTSMYLCASSLDRDPFFGPGTRLTVL.

V gene TRBV5-1 combines with J gene TRBJ2-3, with a weak D call TRBD2 (6 bases). The CDR3 sequence is 14 residues long. Trimming shortened V by 0 bases and J by 3 bases, and 8 bases separated the two germline ends. From germline, CDR1 is SGHRS and CDR2 YFSETQ. DNA for the CDR3: TGCGCCAGCAGCTTGGCAGCGGGTACAGATACGCAGTATTTT. Amino acid sequence: CASSLAAGTDTQYF.

The V call is TRBV19, the J call TRBJ2-7; no clear D. The CDR3 extends over 11 amino acids. Trimming removed 4 bases from V and 7 bases from J, with 8 bases in between. Germline V gene data show CDR1 as LNHDA and CDR2 as SQIVND (reference sequence). Here the CDR3 reads CASSRGREQYF. The CDR3 DNA sequence: TGTGCCAGTAGTAGGGGTCGGGAGCAGTACTTC.

The J gene is TRBJ1-4, the V gene TRBV27; D remains ambiguous. The germline V and J ends were trimmed by 3 bases and 1 base, with 6 bases remaining between them. From germline, CDR1 is MNHEY and CDR2 SMNVEV (reference sequence). This CDR3 has 14 residues. Here the CDR3 DNA reads TGTGCCAGCAGTTTTCGTAGAACTAATGAAAAACTGTTTTTT. It codes for CASSFRRTNEKLFF.

The rearrangement joins TRBV9 to TRBJ2-3; 7 nucleotides align to TRBD2. V lost 0 bases, J lost 4 bases, and 8 bases stayed unmatched. The CDR3 spans 16 residues. Germline V gene data show CDR1 as SGDLS and CDR2 as YYNGEE. CDR3 amino acids: CASSVEAGRGADTQYF. CDR3 DNA sequence: TGTGCCAGCAGCGTAGAGGCGGGGAGGGGAGCAGATACGCAGTATTTT.

The chain is built from TRBV11-2 and TRBJ2-7; D perhaps matches TRBD2 (6 bases). Germline V gives CDR1 SGHAT, CDR2 FQNNGV. CDR3 length: 14 amino acids. Trimming took 5 bases from V and 4 from J, leaving 15 bases between them. Here the CDR3 reads CASSAGQGGYEQYF. CDR3 bases: TGTGCCAGCAGCGCGGGGCAGGGTGGGTACGAGCAGTACTTC.

CDR3 DNA sequence: TGTGCCAGCAGGCCGGGACTAGCGGGGGGTAATGAGCAGTTCTTC. The encoded protein is CASRPGLAGGNEQFF. V usage is TRBV27 and J usage is TRBJ2-1; 15 bases line up with TRBD2. Germline loops: CDR1 MNHEY, CDR2 SMNVEV (reference sequence). The V segment lost 6 bases and the J segment 7 bases; nucleotides outside the gene matches: 4. The CDR3 spans 15 residues.

The J gene is TRBJ1-1, the V gene TRBV18, with a possible D match to TRBD1 (5 bases). Trimming removed 2 bases at V and 3 bases at J, with 7 bases between. The CDR3 is 13 residues long. Germline V gene data show CDR1 as KGHSH and CDR2 as LQKENI. The CDR3 DNA follows: TGTGCCAGCTCACCAATGGGGGACACTGAAGCTTTCTTT. Amino acids: CASSPMGDTEAFF.

The chain uses TRBV7-2 and TRBJ2-7; D call uncertain. With 3 bases removed from V and 0 bases from J, the gap between germline ends came to 6 bases. CDR1 is SGHTA, CDR2 FQGNSA, per germline. The CDR3 covers 13 residues. CDR3 loop: CASSLQTSYEQYF. CDR3 in DNA: TGTGCCAGCAGCTTGCAAACCTCCTACGAGCAGTACTTC. Variable domain in full (rest from reference TRBV7-2 and TRBJ2-7): GAGVSQSPSNKVTEKGKDVELRCDPISGHTALYWYRQSLGQGLEFLIYFQGNSAPDKSGLPSDRFSAERTGGSVSTLTIQRTQQEDSAVYLCASSLQTSYEQYFGPGTRLTVT.

The chain couples TRBV6-5 to TRBJ1-5; TRBD1 aligns across 9 bases. The ends lost 10 bases at V and 7 bases at J; junction bases unmatched: 14. The CDR3 loop spans 15 amino acids. Germline loops: CDR1 MNHEY, CDR2 SVGAGI. The CDR3 here is CANPRGQGCRQPQHF. As DNA, the CDR3 is TGTGCCAACCCCAGGGGACAGGGTTGTCGGCAGCCCCAGCATTTT.

This clone appeared a single time. The V gene is TRBV7-9, the J gene TRBJ2-1; D unresolved. Trimming pared 1 base from V and 4 bases from J, leaving 20 bases between. The length of the CDR3 is 18 residues. CDR1 and CDR2 (germline): SEHNR, FQNEAQ (reference sequence). The CDR3 spells CASSLEFAGDLSYNEQFF. CDR3 DNA sequence: TGTGCCAGCAGCTTAGAATTTGCTGGTGATCTTTCTTACAATGAGCAGTTCTTC.

This sequence joins TRBV6-4 and TRBJ2-2, with TRBD1 as a possible D gene (5 bases). CDR3 length: 13 amino acids. V was shortened by 5 bases and J by 13 bases, with 17 bases between the two germline ends. Germline V CDR1 and CDR2: MRHNA, SNTAGT. In DNA, the CDR3 is TGTGCCAGCAGTCCGATCGCAGGGTTGGGGCTGTTTTTT. Translation gives CASSPIAGLGLFF.

V and J are TRBV29-1 and TRBJ2-1; D may be TRBD1 or TRBD2 (5 bases each). The CDR3 is 15 amino acids. The V gene lost 0 bases and the J gene lost 2 bases, with 11 bases spanning the gap. Germline loops: CDR1 SQVTM, CDR2 ANQGSEA. The CDR3 DNA reads TGCAGCGTTGAAGACGGGACCCAAGCCTACAATGAGCAGTTCTTC. Encoded protein: CSVEDGTQAYNEQFF.

The gene calls are TRBV12-5 and TRBJ1-2; D not resolved. Trimming removed 6 bases at V and 4 bases at J, with 21 bases between. CDR3 length: 16 amino acids. Germline V lookup: CDR1 LGHNT, CDR2 FRNRAP. CDR3: CASGPNGDQDSYGYTF. For the CDR3, the DNA is TGTGCTAGTGGGCCTAACGGAGACCAGGATTCCTATGGCTACACCTTC.

The chain combines TRBV11-3 with TRBJ1-1, with unresolved D. The CDR3 sequence is 14 residues long. Germline V CDR1 and CDR2: SGHNT, YENEEA. V was trimmed by 2 bases and J by 1 base, leaving 8 bases between them. CDR3 sequence reads: CASSLTAANTEAFF. The CDR3 coding sequence is TGTGCCAGCAGCTTAACCGCGGCGAACACTGAAGCTTTCTTT.

This chain connects TRBV7-9 to TRBJ2-2, with 7 bases identical to TRBD1. Germline V CDR1 and CDR2: SEHNR, FQNEAQ (reference sequence). Unmatched junction bases numbered 7, after V lost 4 bases and J lost 5 bases. The CDR3 is 15 amino acids. CDR3 DNA sequence: TGTGCCAGCAGCTCACAGGGGCTTCCTACCGGGGAGCTGTTTTTT. This sequence encodes CASSSQGLPTGELFF. Drawing the rest from reference TRBV7-9 and TRBJ2-2, the complete variable domain is DTGVSQNPRHKITKRGQNVTFRCDPISEHNRLYWYRQTLGQGPEFLTYFQNEAQLEKSRLLSDRFSAERPKGSFSTLEIQRTEQGDSAMYLCASSSQGLPTGELFFGEGSRLTVL.

The genes are TRBV21-1 and TRBJ2-7; TRBD2 is the table's D call, not checked against the DNA. TRBV21-1 is labeled a pseudogene. CDR3 size: 15 residues. The CDR3 region has the DNA TGTGCCAGCAGCAAAGGGTCGGCGGAAGCCTACGAGCAGTACTTC. Translated: CASSKGSAEAYEQYF.

The rearrangement joins TRBV24-1 to TRBJ2-3; 11 bases line up with TRBD2. CDR1 and CDR2 (germline): KGHDR, SFDVKD. Trimming took 4 bases from V and 3 from J; bases not matched to a gene: 2. This CDR3 spans 15 amino acids. The CDR3 coding sequence is TGTGCCACCAGTGACCCTAGCGGGAGGACAGATACGCAGTATTTT. It translates to CATSDPSGRTDTQYF.

The CDR3 nucleotides are TGTGCCAGCAGCTTAAAGCCAGGGGGGGGCACAGATACGCAGTATTTT. As protein: CASSLKPGGGTDTQYF. The chain combines TRBV7-9 with TRBJ2-3; D possibly matches TRBD1 or TRBD2 (7 bases each). The CDR3 has 16 residues. Germline V gives CDR1 SEHNR, CDR2 FQNEAQ (reference sequence). Trimming shortened V by 2 bases and J by 1 base, and 13 bases separated the two germline ends.

The genes are TRBV27 and TRBJ2-7; possibly TRBD2 for D (5 bases). CDR3 length: 14 residues. V lost 6 bases to trimming and J lost 2 bases, with 14 bases between them. In germline, CDR1 is MNHEY, CDR2 SMNVEV (reference sequence). The CDR3 protein is CASRASGFPYEQYF. The CDR3, as DNA: TGTGCCAGCAGAGCCAGCGGATTTCCCTACGAGCAGTACTTC.

This chain links TRBV28 with TRBJ2-5; D might be TRBD1 (7 bases). From germline, CDR1 is MDHEN and CDR2 SYDVKM. The CDR3 consists of 15 residues. The V end lost 3 bases, the J end lost 0 bases, and 11 bases lay between the germline ends. CDR3 loop: CASSFAGQNQETQYF. Written as DNA, the CDR3 is TGTGCCAGCAGTTTCGCGGGACAGAACCAAGAGACCCAGTACTTC. Full variable domain (rest looked up from reference TRBV28 and TRBJ2-5): DVKVTQSSRYLVKRTGEKVFLECVQDMDHENMFWYRQDPGLGLRLIYFSYDVKMKEKGDIPEGYSVSREKKERFSLILESASTNQTSMYLCASSFAGQNQETQYFGPGTRLLVL.

The chain has TRBV25-1 and TRBJ1-1, with D unclear. V was pared by 8 bases and J by 3 bases, with 13 bases between. This CDR3 contains 13 residues. Germline CDR1 is MGHDK and CDR2 is SYGVNS. CDR3 DNA: TGTGCCAGCGGAATACACGGGGACACTGAAGCTTTCTTT. It is translated as CASGIHGDTEAFF.

The rearrangement links TRBV5-4 to TRBJ2-5; 8 nucleotides agree with TRBD2. The germline CDR1 and CDR2 sequences are SGHNT and YYREEE (reference sequence). CDR3 size: 15 residues. V shed 0 bases, J shed 3 bases, and the junction held 4 bases outside the gene matches. CDR3 residues: CASSLGAGEEETQYF. Written as DNA, the CDR3 is TGTGCCAGCAGCTTGGGAGCGGGAGAGGAAGAGACCCAGTACTTC.

This rearrangement joins TRBV15 to TRBJ2-1, with no clear D. The length of the CDR3 is 12 residues. The germline CDR1 and CDR2 sequences are LNHNV and YYDKDF (reference sequence). V was pared by 1 base and J by 7 bases, with 5 bases between. The chain's CDR3 is CATSRGGNEQFF. CDR3 coding DNA: TGTGCCACCAGCAGAGGGGGAAATGAGCAGTTCTTC.

The J gene is TRBJ2-3, the V gene TRBV5-5; tentatively, D is TRBD1 (5 bases). V dropped 1 base and J dropped 1 base, with 13 bases sitting between them. The CDR3 has 16 residues. Germline V CDR1 and CDR2: SGHKS, YYEKEE (reference sequence). CDR3 nucleotides: TGTGCCAGCAGCTTGAGTTCGACAGACGGCACAGATACGCAGTATTTT. Translated, it gives CASSLSSTDGTDTQYF.

This clone was found once. The gene calls are TRBV24-1 and TRBJ2-1; TRBD2 matches 11 bases. The CDR3 loop spans 19 amino acids. The V gene's germline CDR1 is KGHDR and CDR2 SFDVKD. Germline trimming cut 3 bases from V and 6 bases from J; bases unmatched to any gene: 15. The CDR3 DNA follows: TGTGCCACCAGTGATGGGACTAGCGGACTCAGGGCGGGCTCCAATGAGCAGTTCTTC. Residues: CATSDGTSGLRAGSNEQFF.

The chain combines TRBV28 with TRBJ2-5; D is possibly TRBD2 (6 bases). V was trimmed by 5 bases and J by 2 bases, leaving 12 bases between them. This CDR3 has 14 residues. CDR1 and CDR2 (germline): MDHEN, SYDVKM. This CDR3 is CASSPTSLQETQYF. CDR3 coding DNA: TGTGCCAGCAGTCCGACTAGTCTACAAGAGACCCAGTACTTC.

This sequence joins TRBV6-5 and TRBJ1-3; D is unresolved. Trimming removed 6 bases at V and 4 bases at J, with 13 bases between. This CDR3 region has 14 residues. The germline gives CDR1 MNHEY, CDR2 SVGAGI. The CDR3 DNA is TGTGCCAGCAGCTCTTCAAAACACGGAAACACCATATATTTT. This translates into CASSSSKHGNTIYF.

This chain uses TRBV13 with TRBJ2-7, with D perhaps matching TRBD1 or TRBD2 (5 bases each). CDR1 is PRHDT, CDR2 FYEKMQ, per germline (reference sequence). The CDR3 loop spans 14 amino acids. V lost 4 bases, J lost 2 bases, and 12 bases lay in between. The CDR3 loop reads CASSSGRGAYEQYF. The CDR3 DNA reads as TGTGCCAGCAGCTCAGGACGGGGCGCCTACGAGCAGTACTTC.

The chain has TRBV19 and TRBJ2-5, with 8 bases that match TRBD1. This CDR3 spans 17 amino acids. V shed 2 bases, J shed 2 bases, and the junction held 10 bases outside the gene matches. Germline CDR1 reads LNHDA; CDR2 reads SQIVND (reference sequence). The CDR3 spells CASSITGTGRLQETQYF. CDR3 sequence (DNA): TGTGCCAGTAGTATAACGGGGACAGGACGACTTCAAGAGACCCAGTACTTC.

V gene TRBV7-8 combines with J gene TRBJ2-3; D may match TRBD1 or TRBD2 (7 bases each). The germline V gene has CDR1 SGHVS and CDR2 FQNEAQ. CDR3 length equals 14 residues. Trimming stripped 3 bases from V and 6 bases from J, with 13 bases between. CDR3 region: CASSLTGRGDTQYF. In DNA form, the CDR3 reads TGTGCCAGCAGCTTGACAGGGAGGGGGGATACGCAGTATTTT.

The rearrangement links TRBV18 to TRBJ1-3, with a weak D call TRBD1 (5 bases). Germline loops: CDR1 KGHSH, CDR2 LQKENI. This CDR3 is 17 amino acids long. Trimming pared 3 bases from V and 1 base from J, leaving 16 bases between. This CDR3 reads CASSPNRQGASGNTIYF. For the CDR3, the DNA is TGTGCCAGCTCACCCAATCGGCAGGGCGCATCTGGAAACACCATATATTTT.